This entry describes one T cell receptor beta chain. The antigen it recognizes is unknown. No base quality values were provided; no much bigger clone lies one nucleotide off. This sample stems from a study of shared clonotypes between healthy human individuals (dated by TCRdb to the early 2020s). Study-level background: A few men and a couple of women, aged 18 to 49 years, made up the cohort. For each donor, CD4 naive and CD4 memory were each run on three plates, CD8 naive on two plates, and CD8 memory on one plate. The study deeply sequenced blood TCR repertoires of roughly five healthy adults to estimate repertoire size and the extent of clonotype sharing between individuals. To increase sequencing depth and limit assay-specific biases, TCR repertoire library preparation and sequencing were carried out by different laboratories using diverse techniques. Leukapheresis yielded between about 0.94 and 9 billion PBMCs per donor.

TCR CDR3 regions were amplified from genomic DNA by multiplex PCR using the deep immunoSEQ assay. Extracted genomic DNA from each cell subset was spread evenly across all wells of several immunoSEQ 96-well plates, with each plate serving as a replicate. For sorted subsets, each replicate PCR was loaded with approximately 190 ng genomic DNA, equivalent to some 27,000 T cell genomes. Purified libraries were quantified with a Qubit 3.0 fluorometer, sized on a Bioanalyzer 2100, and re-quantified with the KAPA Library Quantification kit. Each immunoSEQ 96-well plate was sequenced on its own single-read 150-cycle Illumina NextSeq 550 flow cell. On the study's bioinformatics: Because the immunoSEQ output held only junctional sequences and lacked quality scores, the filtering could not match the filtering applied to full-length reads. To assign V/J genes and CDR3, sequences were annotated using PyIR, a Python wrapper for IgBLAST v1.9, with IMGT germline references. Reads with weak V/J assignments (E-value above 1e-6), missing CDR3, stop codons, out-of-frame junctions, or ambiguous translated residues were removed. V3J clonotypes were defined as sequences sharing an identical inferred V gene, J gene, and CDR3 amino acid sequence. To compute the percentage overlap between repertoires, the number of shared unique clonotypes was divided by the size of the smaller repertoire. RTK rarefaction, the Chao1 estimator, and Recon v2.1 estimates of unobserved clonotypes were used to assess repertoire richness. Generation probabilities were computed with OLGA for all TCRbeta clonotypes obtained by the gDNA method from several donors. Sourced from immuneACCESS, this table was stored by TCRdb with only in-frame sequences that have V and J called. A share of the clones is absent; for the studies checked, an unresolved V gene accounts for under half, and the remainder has no known explanation. From that table come the V and J calls and clone size; the DNA was used to work out D and trimming. The sample records under 2,000,000 clones, about 94% of which are singletons. The top ten clonotypes cover roughly 1% of the sample.

CD8 naive samples were CD45RO-negative cells positively selected for CCR7, giving a CD45RA+CCR7+ population that excluded TemRA cells. Healthy HIV-negative adults with no recently reported acute infections or vaccinations were included as donors. Every donor was a Caucasian adult residing in Nashville, Tennessee, USA. Blood was obtained by leukapheresis, after which PBMCs were separated by Ficoll-Histopaque density gradient centrifugation and cryopreserved in liquid nitrogen vapor phase. Analytical flow cytometry was used to check the purity and quantity of each magnetically sorted T cell population. Each sorted fraction had its genomic DNA isolated and then quantified by UV absorbance on a Nanodrop 2000c. The CDR3 holds 16 amino acids from the cysteine to the phenylalanine. Solely the CDR3 DNA is kept, with 48 bases framed from the first base. Trimming removed 5 bases from V and 5 bases from J, leaving 21 bases between the germline ends. Based on the germline V gene (reference sequence), the CDR1 and CDR2 sequences are SEHNR and FQNEAQ.

Summary of the overall study and its limitations: Because the study included only a small number of donors, the genetic and exposure-history diversity represented was limited. Based on pairwise subsampling, the degree of clonotype sharing among donors was expected to be affected by sequencing depth. Rarefaction of sorted-subset datasets indicated incomplete sequencing despite the large sequencing depth. Compared with non-shared clonotypes, the clonotypes found in all four sorted-subset donors had higher generation probabilities. Sampling was limited to blood, and TCR repertoires in tissue likely differ from TCR repertoires in blood. Naive subsets generally had larger estimated clonotype richness than memory subsets did. When several donors were compared, the shared fraction of clonotypes was approximately 5% for naive CD4, roughly 3.3% for naive CD8, more than 2% for memory CD4, and 0.4% for memory CD8.

The TCR originated in a man younger than 30 in good health. Material for sequencing was naive CD8+ T cells sorted from blood. The sample's cell subset or site label, decoded: CD45RA+CCR7+. The V and J segments used are TRBV7-9 and TRBJ2-5; confidence is insufficient to name the D gene. The CDR3 loop reads CASSKGPQTALETQYF. The sequence in DNA is TGTGCCAGCAGCAAAGGACCACAAACGGCCCTTGAGACCCAGTACTTC.